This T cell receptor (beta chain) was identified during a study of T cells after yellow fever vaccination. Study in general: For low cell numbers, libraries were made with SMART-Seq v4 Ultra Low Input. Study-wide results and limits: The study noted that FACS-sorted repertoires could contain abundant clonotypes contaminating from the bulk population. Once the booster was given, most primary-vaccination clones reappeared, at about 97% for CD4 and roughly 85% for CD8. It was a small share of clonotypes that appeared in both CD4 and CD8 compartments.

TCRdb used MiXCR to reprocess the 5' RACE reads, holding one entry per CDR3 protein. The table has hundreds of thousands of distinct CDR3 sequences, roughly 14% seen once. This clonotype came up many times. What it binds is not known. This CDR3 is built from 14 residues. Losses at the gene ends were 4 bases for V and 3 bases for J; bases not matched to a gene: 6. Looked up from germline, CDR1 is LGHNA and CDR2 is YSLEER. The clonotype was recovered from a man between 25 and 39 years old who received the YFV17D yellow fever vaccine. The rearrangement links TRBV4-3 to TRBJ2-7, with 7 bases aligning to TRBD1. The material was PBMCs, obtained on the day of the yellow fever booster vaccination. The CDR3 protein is CASSPSRGLYEQYF. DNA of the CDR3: TGCGCCAGCAGCCCAAGTAGGGGGCTCTACGAGCAGTACTTC.